This T cell receptor (beta chain) stems from a study of shared clonotypes between healthy human individuals (dated by TCRdb to 2018 to 2021). The study in broad terms: The cohort comprised a couple of women and a few men aged 18 to 49 years. For each donor, three plates each were used for CD4 naive and CD4 memory, two plates were used for CD8 naive, and one plate was used for CD8 memory. To estimate repertoire size and how much clonotype sharing occurs between individuals, the study deeply sequenced the blood TCR repertoires of about 5 healthy adults. Different laboratories and diverse techniques were used to prepare libraries and sequence TCR repertoires, to increase sequencing depth and limit assay-specific biases. Per donor, leukapheresis produced somewhere between about 0.8 and 9.5 billion PBMCs.

The full study reports these points: Incomplete sequencing was indicated by rarefaction of sorted-subset datasets, despite the large sequencing depth. Sampling was limited to blood, and TCR repertoires in tissue likely differ from TCR repertoires in blood. Compared with non-shared clonotypes, clonotypes shared by all four sorted-subset donors had higher generation probabilities. The small number of donors limited the genetic and exposure-history diversity represented. Sharing across several donors was observed for approximately 4.6% of naive CD4, over 3% of naive CD8, 2% to 2.5% of memory CD4, and about 0.39% of memory CD8 clonotypes. Estimated clonotype richness was generally larger for naive than for memory subsets. Based on pairwise subsampling, the degree of clonotype sharing among donors was expected to be affected by sequencing depth.

In the case of this clone: This receptor's antigen is unknown. Base quality data are lacking; no much larger clone is found one base away.

The CDR3 sequence holds 15 residues, the cysteine and phenylalanine included. CDR3 DNA only is kept here, 45 bases in frame from base 1. V is cut back by 4 bases and J by 4 bases, with 7 bases in the junction unmatched. The CDR1 and CDR2 encoded by the germline V gene (reference sequence) are SGHNT and YYREEE. Donors were healthy HIV-negative adults with no recently reported acute infections or vaccinations. Only Caucasian adults living in Nashville, Tennessee, USA were represented among the donors. Magnetic negative selection was used to enrich CD4+ T cells, after which naive cells were positively selected on CD45RA and the negative fraction became the memory subset. After blood collection by leukapheresis, PBMCs were isolated using Ficoll-Histopaque density gradient centrifugation and then cryopreserved in the vapor phase of liquid nitrogen. Analytical flow cytometry was used to check the purity and quantity of every magnetically sorted T cell population. Genomic DNA was isolated from each sorted fraction and quantified by UV absorbance on a Nanodrop 2000c.

TCR CDR3 regions were amplified from genomic DNA by multiplex PCR using the deep immunoSEQ assay. For each cell subset, the extracted genomic DNA was distributed evenly across all wells of several immunoSEQ 96-well plates, and each plate served as one replicate. For sorted subsets, approximately 210 ng of genomic DNA, equivalent to around 30,000 T cell genomes, went into each replicate PCR. Purified libraries were measured with a Qubit 3.0 fluorometer, size-checked on a Bioanalyzer 2100, and measured again with the KAPA Library Quantification kit. Every immunoSEQ 96-well plate was sequenced on a separate single-read 150-cycle Illumina NextSeq 550 flow cell. The source study handled its data this way. The immunoSEQ output contained only junctional sequences without quality scores, so filtering could not match that applied to full-length reads. Sequences were annotated with PyIR, a Python wrapper for IgBLAST v1.9, and V/J genes and CDR3 were assigned using IMGT germline references. Reads were filtered out if the reads had weak V/J assignments (E-value above 1e-6), no CDR3, stop codons, out-of-frame junctions, or ambiguous translated residues. A V3J clonotype was defined by an identical inferred V gene, J gene, and CDR3 amino acid sequence. The percentage overlap between two repertoires was calculated by dividing the number of shared unique clonotypes by the size of the smaller repertoire. Richness of each repertoire was evaluated using RTK rarefaction, the Chao1 estimator, and Recon v2.1 estimates of unobserved clonotypes. Generation probabilities were computed with OLGA for all TCRbeta clonotypes obtained by the gDNA method from a few donors. In TCRdb, the immuneACCESS table is reduced to in-frame sequences with V and J assigned. These tables do not hold every clone; where another copy was compared, an unresolved V gene accounts for under half, and the others remain unexplained. The V and J calls and the clone size are those of that table, but D and trimming were determined from the DNA. The sample has about 980,000 clones on record, more than 75% of them singletons. Approximately 1.5% of the sample lies in the top ten.

Recombination connected TRBV5-4 to TRBJ2-1; 8 middle bases align to TRBD1. This TCR was sampled from a man aged 18 to 30 in good health. The sequencing sample was made of memory CD4+ T cells sorted from blood. The cell subset or site label corresponds to: CD45RA-negative fraction. The bases are TGTGCCAGCAGCAGGAGCCAGGGGGCATACAATGAGCAGTTCTTC. Its protein is CASSRSQGAYNEQFF.